Sequencing of this TCR beta chain was carried out in a study of T cell responses to AZD1222 COVID-19 vaccine. Analyses pooled second doses at about 4 or about 12 weeks. The protocol was immunoSEQ multiplex PCR, while the TCRdb copy is restricted to in-frame clones and leaves out a portion. The profile shows tens of thousands of clones, roughly 90% of them singletons. V shed 4 bases and J 1 base; nucleotides not matched to a gene: 3. CDR1 SGDLS and CDR2 YYNGEE come from the germline V gene. The CDR3 is 15 amino acids. The chain carries TRBV9 and TRBJ1-1; the match to TRBD1 covers 11 bases. This clonotype was sampled from an adult who received the AZD1222 COVID-19 vaccine. The sequenced sample was peripheral blood, obtained 28 days after the second AZD1222 dose. The CDR3 loop is CASSPGQGANTEAFF. In DNA, the CDR3 is TGTGCCAGCAGCCCCGGACAGGGGGCGAACACTGAAGCTTTCTTT.